These 21 T cell receptor beta chains were sequenced from one sample in a study of shared clonotypes between healthy human individuals. Clones were read by immunoSEQ multiplex PCR, and TCRdb kept only the in-frame ones, dropping some. The sample has fewer than 550,000 clones; nearly 80% are singletons. Sequencing used PBMCs. These receptors were obtained from a woman in her 40s in good health. Some clones in this sample may be carry-over from other donors' samples.

The rearrangement joins TRBV5-1 to TRBJ1-1, with 7 bases fitting TRBD1. The CDR3 length is 14 residues. V shed 0 bases, J shed 8 bases, and the junction held 7 bases outside the gene matches. Germline values: CDR1 SGHRS, CDR2 YFSETQ. DNA for the CDR3: TGCGCCAGCAGCTTGGAGCCGGGACAGCTGGAAGCTTTCTTT. Translated, it gives CASSLEPGQLEAFF.

This clone was seen repeatedly, ten times or more. This rearrangement joins TRBV19 to TRBJ2-1; 12 nucleotides line up with TRBD2. The germline gives CDR1 LNHDA, CDR2 SQIVND (reference sequence). The J segment lost 5 bases and the V segment lost 3 bases, leaving 11 bases of the junction unmatched. The CDR3 is made up of 18 amino acids. The CDR3 protein is CASSMALAGGHSDNEQFF. The CDR3 bases are TGTGCCAGTAGTATGGCCCTAGCGGGAGGGCATAGCGACAATGAGCAGTTCTTC.

The chain recombines TRBV5-1 with TRBJ2-7; TRBD2 matches at 14 bases. Germline CDR1 is SGHRS and CDR2 is YFSETQ. The junction had 11 bases not matched to a gene; V was cut back by 9 bases and J by 6 bases. The CDR3 is 15 amino acids. CDR3 in DNA: TGCGCCAAAGCAAAGGGGACTAGCGGGAGAGGCGAGCAGTACTTC. It translates to CAKAKGTSGRGEQYF.

V and J are TRBV28 and TRBJ2-7; 11 nucleotides match TRBD1. CDR3 length: 14 amino acids. V dropped 7 bases and J dropped 1; count of bases not matched to a gene: 3. The germline gives CDR1 MDHEN, CDR2 SYDVKM. Written as DNA, the CDR3 is TGTGCCAGCACAGGACAGGGGGCATCCTACGAGCAGTACTTC. As protein: CASTGQGASYEQYF.

This clone has only a few counts. V gene TRBV2 combines with J gene TRBJ2-1, with D perhaps TRBD2 (6 bases). This CDR3 region has 14 residues. V was clipped by 8 bases and J by 6 bases, with 17 bases between them. Germline V gives CDR1 SNHLY, CDR2 FYNNEI. The CDR3 region is CASLGGMVGNEQFF. CDR3 coding DNA: TGTGCCAGCCTTGGCGGGATGGTGGGCAATGAGCAGTTCTTC.

The V gene is TRBV5-1, the J gene TRBJ2-2, with D possibly matching TRBD2 (5 bases). The germline gives CDR1 SGHRS, CDR2 YFSETQ. CDR3 size: 15 residues. The V gene lost 0 bases and the J gene lost 0 bases, with 6 bases spanning the gap. CDR3 loop: CASSLAGANTGELFF. In DNA form, the CDR3 reads TGCGCCAGCAGCTTGGCCGGGGCGAACACCGGGGAGCTGTTTTTT.

The chain uses TRBV19 and TRBJ1-5; D unresolved. Trimming shortened V by 2 bases and J by 6 bases, and 14 bases separated the two germline ends. CDR1 and CDR2 (germline): LNHDA, SQIVND (reference sequence). CDR3 length equals 15 residues. The DNA for the CDR3 is TGTGCCAGTAGTATATTGGGAGAAGGTAGTCAGCCCCAGCATTTT. It codes for CASSILGEGSQPQHF.

This clone was detected a few times. The chain couples TRBV30 to TRBJ1-2, with no clear D. This CDR3 is built from 10 residues. Germline values: CDR1 GTSNPN, CDR2 SVGIG (reference sequence). Trimming left V 5 bases short and J 8 bases short, with 9 bases between. CDR3 amino acids: CAWLGVGYTF. CDR3 in DNA: TGTGCCTGGCTCGGCGTGGGCTACACCTTC.

CDR3 DNA sequence: TGTGCCAGCAGCCCCTCCCTCGCGGCGGATACTAGCACAGATACGCAGTATTTT. Translation gives CASSPSLAADTSTDTQYF. The rearrangement joins TRBV9 to TRBJ2-3; D not certain. The V and J ends lost 4 bases and 0 bases respectively, with 21 bases between them. The germline V gene encodes CDR1 SGDLS and CDR2 YYNGEE. The CDR3 consists of 18 residues.

The chain joins TRBV19 to TRBJ1-2, with TRBD1 matching over 7 bases. The ends lost 8 bases at V and 5 bases at J; junction bases unmatched: 14. This CDR3 is built from 15 residues. Germline V gene sequence: CDR1 LNHDA, CDR2 SQIVND (reference sequence). The CDR3 region is CASSRGHRAEYGYTF. For the CDR3, the DNA is TGTGCCAGTTCGAGGGGGCACAGGGCAGAATATGGCTACACCTTC.

The chain links TRBV28 to TRBJ1-6; D not resolved. Germline V gives CDR1 MDHEN, CDR2 SYDVKM. Trimming pared 3 bases from V and 2 bases from J, leaving 8 bases between. The CDR3 spans 15 residues. The CDR3 bases are TGTGCCAGCAGTTTGCTCGGCGCCTATAATTCACCCCTCCACTTT. Residues: CASSLLGAYNSPLHF.

V usage is TRBV7-9 and J usage is TRBJ2-1; D perhaps matches TRBD1 (7 bases). Germline V gives CDR1 SEHNR, CDR2 FQNEAQ (reference sequence). This CDR3 region has 18 residues. The ends were cut back, 1 base at V and 6 bases at J, with 22 bases in the middle. CDR3 DNA: TGTGCCAGCAGCTTAGTAGGCTGGCGGGACAGCCCGAGCAATGAGCAGTTCTTC. Protein: CASSLVGWRDSPSNEQFF. The full variable domain, its missing parts supplied by reference TRBV7-9 and TRBJ2-1, is DTGVSQNPRHKITKRGQNVTFRCDPISEHNRLYWYRQTLGQGPEFLTYFQNEAQLEKSRLLSDRFSAERPKGSFSTLEIQRTEQGDSAMYLCASSLVGWRDSPSNEQFFGPGTRLTVL.

This chain uses TRBV9 with TRBJ2-1, with 9 bases lining up with TRBD1. Germline CDR1 and CDR2: SGDLS and YYNGEE. J lost 3 bases, V lost 3 bases, and 16 bases had no gene match. This CDR3 is built from 19 residues. CDR3 DNA: TGTGCCAGCAGCGCCCCCATATGGGCCGGGACAGGGAGCTACAATGAGCAGTTCTTC. Amino acids: CASSAPIWAGTGSYNEQFF.

CDR3 protein: CASSSLRLEQYF. The CDR3 coding sequence is TGTGCCAGCAGCTCCCTGAGGCTCGAGCAGTACTTC. The rearrangement joins TRBV7-9 to TRBJ2-5; D remains ambiguous. The J call is uncertain, as TRBJ2-7 better fits the DNA end. CDR1 is SEHNR and CDR2 is FQNEAQ in the germline V gene (reference sequence). CDR3 length: 12 amino acids.

The chain has TRBV5-4 and TRBJ2-7; 9 bases agree with TRBD1. Germline CDR1 and CDR2: SGHNT and YYREEE (reference sequence). V was pared by 4 bases and J by 4 bases, with 9 bases of the junction left unmatched. CDR3 length equals 15 residues. CDR3 in amino acids: CASSLGTGLVYEQYF. The CDR3 DNA follows: TGTGCCAGCAGCCTAGGGACAGGGTTGGTGTACGAGCAGTACTTC.

The CDR3 bases are TGTGCCAGCAGGAACCAACTGGGACAGTGGGGCTACACCTTC. Its translation is CASRNQLGQWGYTF. The chain has TRBV28 and TRBJ1-2, with 7 bases aligning to TRBD1. The CDR3 contains 14 residues. Germline values: CDR1 MDHEN, CDR2 SYDVKM. With 6 bases clipped from V and 8 bases from J, the junction kept 12 bases outside the gene matches.

This clone appeared a single time. The chain links TRBV6-5 to TRBJ2-7; D possibly corresponds to TRBD2 (5 bases). V was clipped by 7 bases and J by 9 bases, with 16 bases between them. This CDR3 is 12 amino acids long. The germline CDR1 and CDR2 sequences are MNHEY and SVGAGI. The CDR3 sequence is CASKDSTLGQYF. The CDR3 coding sequence is TGTGCCAGCAAGGACTCAACCTTGGGGCAGTACTTC.

This sequence joins TRBV13 and TRBJ1-5; D not certain. The CDR3 contains 14 residues. Germline V gene sequence: CDR1 PRHDT, CDR2 FYEKMQ (reference sequence). The V and J ends lost 2 bases and 7 bases respectively, with 12 bases between them. This CDR3 reads CASSLFRVGQPQHF. For the CDR3, the DNA is TGTGCCAGCAGCTTATTTAGGGTCGGGCAGCCCCAGCATTTT.

The chain employs TRBV5-4 and TRBJ2-2; D unclear. V gave up 4 bases and J gave up 7 bases, with 20 bases separating them. This CDR3 region has 16 residues. CDR1 is SGHNT, CDR2 YYREEE, per germline (reference sequence). CDR3 region: CASSRDETALDGELFF. CDR3 in DNA: TGTGCCAGCAGCCGCGATGAGACCGCCCTTGACGGGGAGCTGTTTTTT. The whole variable domain, filled in from reference TRBV5-4 and TRBJ2-2, reads ETGVTQSPTHLIKTRGQQVTLRCSSQSGHNTVSWYQQALGQGPQFIFQYYREEENGRGNFPPRFSGLQFPNYSSELNVNALELDDSALYLCASSRDETALDGELFFGEGSRLTVL.

Remarks on this clone: Other DNA sequences within the sample encode an identical CDR3. The CDR3 reads CASSPDFSEQFF. The CDR3 bases are TGTGCCAGCAGCCCCGACTTCAGTGAGCAGTTCTTC. The rearrangement joins TRBV7-2 to TRBJ2-1; D remains unclear. V was pared by 5 bases and J by 9 bases, with 11 bases between. This CDR3 is built from 12 residues. Germline CDR1 reads SGHTA; CDR2 reads FQGNSA.

The genes are TRBV10-1 and TRBJ1-6; D is ambiguous. The CDR3 extends over 13 amino acids. Germline V CDR1 and CDR2: WNHNN, SYGVQD (reference sequence). V lost 4 bases and J lost 6, with 7 bases in between. The CDR3 region is CASSGPSNSPLHF. CDR3 sequence (DNA): TGCGCCAGCAGTGGTCCCAGTAATTCACCCCTCCACTTT.